Listed here are 29 T cell receptor beta chains from one sample, sequenced in a study of blood T cell repertoires in COVID-19. The method was immunoSEQ multiplex PCR; TCRdb's version includes in-frame clones alone and lacks a portion of them. The repertoire holds more than 200,000 clones, approximately 90% seen once, with roughly 3% in the top ten. Sequencing was performed on peripheral blood. The receptors were gathered from a man aged 25-45 years with COVID-19, enrolled during active disease.

The chain combines TRBV7-9 with TRBJ1-5, with unresolved D. From germline, CDR1 is SEHNR and CDR2 FQNEAQ (reference sequence). Trimming removed 6 bases from V and 2 bases from J, with 5 bases in between. This CDR3 comprises 12 residues. The CDR3 is CASSRGNQPQHF. The DNA of the CDR3 is TGTGCCAGCAGTAGAGGCAATCAGCCCCAGCATTTT.

For the CDR3, the DNA is TGTGCCAGCAGCTTCAAAGATACGCAGTATTTT. Amino acid sequence: CASSFKDTQYF. The chain joins TRBV5-4 to TRBJ2-3; D unresolved. Germline CDR1 SGHNT, CDR2 YYREEE (reference sequence). Trimming took off 2 bases at V and 5 bases at J, with 3 bases between the two ends. The CDR3 consists of 11 residues.

The V call is TRBV28, the J call TRBJ1-2; TRBD1 matches at 7 bases. This CDR3 comprises 13 residues. Germline CDR1 is MDHEN and CDR2 is SYDVKM. V dropped 8 bases and J dropped 9; count of bases not matched to a gene: 12. The CDR3 sequence is CASHPDRVVSYTF. CDR3 nucleotides: TGTGCCAGCCATCCTGACAGGGTCGTAAGCTACACCTTC.

The chain couples TRBV5-1 to TRBJ2-1; D is ambiguous. From germline, CDR1 is SGHRS and CDR2 YFSETQ. Trimming shortened V by 3 bases and J by 0 bases, and 10 bases separated the two germline ends. The CDR3 runs 15 residues. DNA for the CDR3: TGCGCCAGCAGCTCCGTGGCTAGCTCCTACAATGAGCAGTTCTTC. Protein product: CASSSVASSYNEQFF.

This clone came up once. The chain uses TRBV29-1 and TRBJ1-2; D is perhaps TRBD1 (5 bases). V lost 4 bases to trimming and J lost 5 bases, with 14 bases between them. CDR1 is SQVTM and CDR2 is ANQGSEA in the germline V gene. The CDR3 is made up of 13 amino acids. The CDR3 here is CSVGRQGYYGYTF. The CDR3 nucleotides are TGCAGCGTTGGTCGGCAGGGTTATTATGGCTACACCTTC. The complete variable domain, with remaining parts taken from reference TRBV29-1 and TRBJ1-2, reads SAVISQKPSRDICQRGTSLTIQCQVDSQVTMMFWYRQQPGQSLTLIATANQGSEATYESGFVIDKFPISRPNLTFSTLTVSNMSPEDSSIYLCSVGRQGYYGYTFGSGTRLTVV.

This clone was detected ten times or more. The chain carries TRBV6-2 or TRBV6-3 and TRBJ2-7; TRBD1 matches at 8 bases. Trimming at V came to 3 bases and at J to 3 bases, leaving 7 bases not matched to a gene. The germline V gene encodes CDR1 MNHEY and CDR2 SVGEGT. The length of the CDR3 is 15 residues. The CDR3 bases are TGTGCCAGCAGTTATGGACAGGGTATCATCTACGAGCAGTACTTC. Translated, it gives CASSYGQGIIYEQYF.

V gene TRBV13 combines with J gene TRBJ2-2; D not certain. In germline, CDR1 is PRHDT, CDR2 FYEKMQ (reference sequence). V gave up 4 bases and J gave up 4 bases, with 13 bases separating them. This CDR3 region has 15 residues. The CDR3 reads CASSSLPRFTGELFF. The CDR3 DNA is TGTGCCAGCAGCTCGCTACCGAGGTTCACCGGGGAGCTGTTTTTT. Variable domain in full (rest from reference TRBV13 and TRBJ2-2): AAGVIQSPRHLIKEKRETATLKCYPIPRHDTVYWYQQGPGQDPQFLISFYEKMQSDKGSIPDRFSAQQFSDYHSELNMSSLELGDSALYFCASSSLPRFTGELFFGEGSRLTVL.

This chain joins TRBV7-4 and TRBJ2-4; TRBD1 aligns across 8 bases. Germline trimming cut 5 bases from V and 1 base from J; bases unmatched to any gene: 13. The CDR3 has 18 residues. The germline V gene has CDR1 SGHVT and CDR2 SQSDAQ. The CDR3, as DNA: TGTGCCAGCAGCCATGGGACAGGCACCATTAACGCCAAAAACATTCAGTACTTC. This gives the protein CASSHGTGTINAKNIQYF.

The chain joins TRBV5-6 to TRBJ2-5; possibly TRBD2 for D (6 bases). The germline V and J ends were trimmed by 1 base and 4 bases, with 11 bases remaining between them. CDR1 is SGHDT, CDR2 YYEEEE, per germline. The CDR3 runs 14 residues. The CDR3 DNA sequence: TGTGCCAGCAGCTTGTTGGGGGGAGGAGAGACCCAGTACTTC. Encoded protein: CASSLLGGGETQYF.

The chain uses TRBV10-3 and TRBJ1-2; the match to TRBD1 covers 8 bases. The CDR3 has 16 amino acids. CDR1 ENHRY and CDR2 SYGVKD come from the germline V gene. Germline trimming cut 11 bases from V and 0 bases from J; bases unmatched to any gene: 14. The CDR3 DNA sequence: TGTGCCTCCCAGGGACAGGACGATCACCCTAACTATGGCTACACCTTC. It encodes CASQGQDDHPNYGYTF.

The chain has TRBV30 and TRBJ2-1, with 9 nucleotides matching TRBD2. The CDR3 covers 15 residues. Germline CDR1 and CDR2: GTSNPN and SVGIG (reference sequence). Trimming removed 5 bases from V and 6 bases from J; junction bases left unmatched: 11. The CDR3 protein is CAWSGIAGAANEQFF. In DNA, the CDR3 is TGTGCCTGGTCCGGGATAGCGGGAGCAGCCAATGAGCAGTTCTTC.

The rearrangement joins TRBV5-1 to TRBJ2-5; 8 bases are shared with TRBD1. The length of the CDR3 is 16 residues. V dropped 5 bases and J dropped 6; count of bases not matched to a gene: 15. Germline values: CDR1 SGHRS, CDR2 YFSETQ. In nucleotides, the CDR3 is TGCGCCAGCAGTCCCACGGCGCAGGGGGCGATAAAGACCCAGTACTTC. Encoded protein: CASSPTAQGAIKTQYF.

The V gene is TRBV2, the J gene TRBJ1-2, with unresolved D. CDR1 is SNHLY, CDR2 FYNNEI, per germline. The CDR3 spans 15 residues. V lost 0 bases to trimming and J lost 7 bases, with 15 bases between them. The CDR3: CASSEAVPRRGGYTF. CDR3 DNA: TGTGCCAGCAGTGAAGCGGTACCTAGACGTGGTGGCTACACCTTC.

The V gene is TRBV25-1, the J gene TRBJ2-7, with D possibly matching TRBD2 (6 bases). The CDR3 covers 18 residues. The V gene's germline CDR1 is MGHDK and CDR2 SYGVNS. V was clipped by 3 bases and J by 3 bases, with 24 bases between them. The CDR3 bases are TGTGCCAGCAGTGATCAAAGAACTGGGGGGACGGGTATCTACGAGCAGTACTTC. This translates into CASSDQRTGGTGIYEQYF.

J is TRBJ2-3 and V is TRBV9; tentative D call: TRBD2 (6 bases). CDR1 and CDR2 (germline): SGDLS, YYNGEE. Trimming removed 6 bases from V and 2 bases from J, with 13 bases in between. This CDR3 region has 14 residues. CDR3 amino acids: CASNTGLYTDTQYF. The CDR3 nucleotides read TGTGCCAGCAACACGGGACTCTACACAGATACGCAGTATTTT.

This sequence joins TRBV3-1 (or the pseudogene TRBV3-2) and TRBJ1-2; 9 bases are a match to TRBD1. The germline gives CDR1 LGHDT, CDR2 YNNKEL (reference sequence). The CDR3 has 13 residues. The V and J ends lost 2 bases and 11 bases, in that order; junction bases with no gene match: 6. The CDR3 bases are TGTGCCAGCAGCCAATATCGACAGGGGGGGTACACCTTC. Its translation: CASSQYRQGGYTF.

V is TRBV7-9 and J is TRBJ1-4, with no clear D. V dropped 11 bases and J dropped 8 bases, with 15 bases sitting between them. CDR1 and CDR2 from the germline V gene are SEHNR and FQNEAQ (reference sequence). The CDR3 is 12 residues long. The CDR3 here is CALNKAGEKLFF. The CDR3 coding sequence is TGTGCCCTGAACAAGGCGGGAGAAAAACTGTTTTTT.

This chain joins TRBV27 and TRBJ1-1; D remains unclear. Germline CDR1 reads MNHEY; CDR2 reads SMNVEV (reference sequence). Trimming removed 3 bases from V and 6 bases from J, with 5 bases in between. CDR3 length: 11 residues. CDR3 protein: CASSLSAEAFF. The CDR3 DNA reads TGTGCCAGCAGTTTGAGTGCTGAAGCTTTCTTT.

This clone came up a few times. V usage is TRBV11-3 and J usage is TRBJ2-3; 13 nucleotides agree with TRBD2. Germline values: CDR1 SGHNT, CDR2 YENEEA. J lost 1 base, V lost 4 bases, and 5 bases had no gene match. The CDR3 contains 17 residues. As DNA, the CDR3 is TGTGCCAGCAGCTGGACTAGCGGGAGACCAGGCACAGATACGCAGTATTTT. Its translation is CASSWTSGRPGTDTQYF.

This clone was observed a handful of times. The chain couples TRBV2 to TRBJ1-3; D gene uncertain. There are 16 residues in the CDR3. V lost 2 bases to trimming and J lost 0 bases, with 11 bases between them. The germline CDR1 and CDR2 sequences are SNHLY and FYNNEI. The CDR3 bases are TGTGCCAGCAGTGAAAAGGTGACTTTCTCTGGAAACACCATATATTTT. Translated, it gives CASSEKVTFSGNTIYF.

This clone was observed a single time. The chain uses TRBV9 and TRBJ2-2; D might be TRBD2 (5 bases). Germline V lookup: CDR1 SGDLS, CDR2 YYNGEE. V gave up 0 bases and J gave up 6 bases, with 9 bases separating them. This CDR3 spans 14 amino acids. The CDR3 DNA follows: TGTGCCAGCAGCGTAGCTTCGGGGTCCGGGGAGCTGTTTTTT. Translation: CASSVASGSGELFF.

The gene calls are TRBV13 and TRBJ2-7, with a tentative D call TRBD1 (5 bases). CDR1 is PRHDT and CDR2 is FYEKMQ in the germline V gene (reference sequence). Trimming took 5 bases from V and 2 from J, leaving 16 bases between them. The CDR3 sequence is 15 residues long. The CDR3 sequence: CASSKGSNKPYEQYF. The CDR3 DNA reads TGTGCCAGCAGCAAGGGGTCAAACAAACCCTACGAGCAGTACTTC.

This chain connects TRBV5-1 to TRBJ1-1; D ambiguous. The germline gives CDR1 SGHRS, CDR2 YFSETQ. CDR3 length: 14 amino acids. Trimming shortened V by 0 bases and J by 4 bases, and 10 bases separated the two germline ends. The CDR3 DNA reads as TGCGCCAGCAGCTTGGGATTACGGGGCACTGAAGCTTTCTTT. Protein sequence: CASSLGLRGTEAFF.

The rearrangement uses TRBV7-2 and TRBJ2-1, with 14 bases identical to TRBD2. The CDR3 is 16 residues long. Looked up from germline, CDR1 is SGHTA and CDR2 is FQGNSA. V lost 0 bases to trimming and J lost 7 bases; unmatched junction nucleotides: 2. Here the CDR3 reads CASSLAGTSGSNEQFF. Here the CDR3 DNA reads TGTGCCAGCAGCTTAGCCGGGACTAGCGGGAGTAATGAGCAGTTCTTC.

This clone was seen more than once but under ten times. V gene TRBV5-6 combines with J gene TRBJ1-2, with D tentatively TRBD1 (5 bases). This CDR3 spans 13 amino acids. Trimming took off 4 bases at V and 6 bases at J, with 13 bases between the two ends. Germline assignment: CDR1 SGHDT and CDR2 YYEEEE. CDR3 nucleotide sequence: TGTGCCAGCAGCGCGGACAATGTGGATGGCTACACCTTC. It yields the protein CASSADNVDGYTF.

This clone was found a few times. The chain couples TRBV30 to TRBJ2-7; 8 bases align to TRBD2. J lost 3 bases, V lost 5 bases, and 6 bases had no gene match. The CDR3 extends over 13 amino acids. Per germline, CDR1 GTSNPN and CDR2 SVGIG (reference sequence). CDR3 sequence: CAWGRTSGYEQYF. For the CDR3, the DNA is TGTGCCTGGGGACGAACTAGCGGCTACGAGCAGTACTTC.

This chain joins TRBV5-6 and TRBJ2-6, with unresolved D. V shed 3 bases and J shed 1 base, with 5 bases lying between them. Germline V CDR1 and CDR2: SGHDT, YYEEEE. The CDR3 totals 14 residues. CDR3 sequence reads: CASSYPSGANVLTF. The CDR3 DNA reads as TGTGCCAGCAGCTATCCTTCTGGGGCCAACGTCCTGACTTTC.

This clone was observed a few times. The V gene is TRBV10-3, the J gene TRBJ1-1; weak D call: TRBD1 (6 bases). Deletions cut 10 bases from V and 7 bases from J, with 19 bases between. The CDR3 extends over 13 amino acids. In germline, CDR1 is ENHRY, CDR2 SYGVKD. The DNA of the CDR3 is TGTGCCACACTAAGGGGGGGGGAGAGTGAAGCTTTCTTT. Translating gives CATLRGGESEAFF.

Concerning this clone itself: At the DNA level, this CDR3 is encoded by other sequences in the same sample as well. The chain combines TRBV29-1 with TRBJ1-2; D possibly corresponds to TRBD1 (6 bases). The V end was cut by 1 base, the J end by 5 bases, with 17 bases between. CDR1 is SQVTM and CDR2 is ANQGSEA in the germline V gene. The CDR3 is 15 amino acids. The CDR3 spells CSVEAQGTRQYGYTF. CDR3 nucleotides: TGCAGCGTTGAAGCGCAGGGGACACGGCAGTATGGCTACACCTTC.